This TCR beta chain is drawn from a study of glioma-infiltrating T cells. Looking at the study overall: Before surgery, glioma patients received dexamethasone for at most six days. Regarding the study as a whole: Only very few CDR3 sequences appeared in both tissue and blood. Above-expected tissue-blood divergence occurred in all gliomas, most in low-grade ones.

Using RNA template, CDR3s of TCR alpha and beta were amplified with iRepertoire arm-PCR. One-step reverse transcription and amplification started from approximately 100-400 ng of tissue mRNA or PBMC total RNA. One entry per CDR3 protein results from TCRdb running MiXCR on the multiplex PCR reads. The data hold 300,000 to 400,000 distinct CDR3 sequences, with roughly two fifths observed a single time. This clonotype was seen repeatedly, ten times or more. Its target is unknown. The V and J ends lost 8 bases and 4 bases respectively, with 20 bases between them. This CDR3 region has 15 residues. Germline lookup yields CDR1 MDHEN and CDR2 SYDVKM.

The chain links TRBV28 to TRBJ1-1; a weak D match, TRBD1 (5 bases). Material: glioma tissue, nonneoplastic brain tissue, or PBMCs (not recorded which). This TCR derives from a human donor with low-grade glioma or glioblastoma, undergoing nonglioma brain surgery, or in good health (not recorded which). As DNA, the CDR3 is TGTGCCAGCCCATCTTCTCAGGGACGAGGCACTGAAGCTTTCTTT. Translating it yields CASPSSQGRGTEAFF. Looking up the rest from reference TRBV28 and TRBJ1-1 gives the full variable domain: DVKVTQSSRYLVKRTGEKVFLECVQDMDHENMFWYRQDPGLGLRLIYFSYDVKMKEKGDIPEGYSVSREKKERFSLILESASTNQTSMYLCASPSSQGRGTEAFFGQGTRLTVV.